This T cell receptor beta chain came from a study of shared clonotypes between healthy human individuals. CDR1 and CDR2 from the germline V gene are LNHNV and YYDKDF (reference sequence). CDR3 length equals 18 residues. Trimming at V came to 6 bases and at J to 4 bases, leaving 15 bases not matched to a gene. Study outcomes and limitations: Generation of non-shared clonotypes was less probable than generation of clonotypes shared by all four donors.

Donors had no recently reported acute infections or vaccinations and were HIV-negative. Partitioning of CD4+ cells yielded a CD45RA+ naive subset and a CD45RA-negative memory subset. This clone appeared once. What it binds is not known. Assay used: immunoSEQ multiplex PCR; TCRdb lists only in-frame clones, some missing. The profile shows 2 million to 3 million clones, more than 85% of them singletons. Sequencing input: naive CD4+ T cells from PBMCs. Subset of the sample: CD45RA+ positively selected. The receptor's source is a man younger than 35 in good health. Some clones in this sample may be carry-over from other donors' samples. This sequence joins TRBV15 and TRBJ2-3; TRBD2 matches at 11 bases. The CDR3 DNA reads as TGTGCCACCAGACCAGGATTCAGTAGCGGGAGGGCCCCAGATACGCAGTATTTT. Encoded protein: CATRPGFSSGRAPDTQYF.